This is a list of T cell receptor beta chains from one sample in a study of Graves' ophthalmopathy and Graves' hyperthyroidism. TCRdb re-analysed the multiplex PCR reads in MiXCR, keeping a single row per CDR3 protein. The profile shows hundreds of thousands of distinct CDR3 sequences, under 50% of them singletons. Sequences were obtained from peripheral blood. The source of these receptors is an adult man with Graves' ophthalmopathy. The CDR3 runs from the conserved cysteine through the conserved F or W. A D gene is named only where the DNA matches it firmly. Only part of the rows carry a size: once, few, many, or a class if the clone is expanded.

size: many
D: TRBD1
J: TRBJ1-2
V: TRBV29-1
CDR3: CSVARDGRDRGYTF
DNA: TGCAGCGTTGCCCGCGATGGGCGGGACAGGGGCTACACCTTC

size: many
D: TRBD1
J: TRBJ1-2
V: TRBV5-8
CDR3: CASSLSGGPHYGYTF
DNA: TGTGCCAGCAGCTTATCAGGGGGCCCGCACTATGGCTACACCTTC

size: few
D: NA
J: TRBJ1-2
V: TRBV18
CDR3: CASSPIRDGANYGYTF
DNA: TGTGCCAGCTCACCGATACGGGACGGAGCTAACTATGGCTACACCTTC

size: NA
D: TRBD1
J: TRBJ1-2
V: TRBV10-3
CDR3: CAISYDRAYGYTF
DNA: TGTGCCATCAGTTACGACAGGGCCTATGGCTACACCTTC

size: NA
D: NA
J: TRBJ2-7
V: TRBV10-3
CDR3: CASSSRYYANLIYEQYF
DNA: TGTGCCAGCAGCTCCCGGTATTACGCGAACCTAATCTACGAGCAGTACTTC

size: NA
D: TRBD1
J: TRBJ2-7
V: TRBV29-1
CDR3: CSYRDRGDEQYF
DNA: TGCAGTTACCGCGACAGGGGGGACGAGCAGTACTTC

size: many
D: NA
J: TRBJ2-7
V: TRBV25-1
CDR3: CASSAGTVAYEQYF
DNA: TGTGCCAGCAGCGCCGGGACCGTTGCCTACGAGCAGTACTTC

size: NA
D: NA
J: TRBJ1-1
V: TRBV11-1
CDR3: CASSKEVVGTEAFF
DNA: TGTGCCAGCAGCAAGGAGGTAGTCGGAACTGAAGCTTTCTTT

size: many
D: NA
J: TRBJ2-7
V: TRBV7-8
CDR3: CASSVRKVYEQYF
DNA: TGTGCCAGCAGTGTCCGGAAGGTCTACGAGCAGTACTTC

size: once
D: TRBD1
J: TRBJ1-2
V: TRBV29-1
CDR3: CSLEGQGLYGYTF
DNA: TGCAGCTTGGAGGGACAGGGTCTCTATGGCTACACCTTC

size: many
D: NA
J: TRBJ1-4
V: TRBV2
CDR3: CASKPNFNEKLFF
DNA: TGTGCCAGCAAACCGAACTTTAATGAAAAACTGTTTTTT

size: many
D: NA
J: TRBJ2-7
V: TRBV29-1
CDR3: CSVETGGGSEQYF
DNA: TGCAGCGTTGAAACAGGGGGAGGGTCCGAGCAGTACTTC

size: many
D: NA
J: TRBJ2-1
V: TRBV7-9
CDR3: CASSLLDRTRDEQFF
DNA: TGTGCCAGCAGCTTACTGGACAGGACTAGGGATGAGCAGTTCTTC

size: many
D: TRBD1
J: TRBJ1-5
V: TRBV7-2
CDR3: CASSVLWDRRNQPQHF
DNA: TGTGCCAGCAGCGTCCTATGGGACAGGCGCAATCAGCCCCAGCATTTT

size: many
D: TRBD1
J: TRBJ1-2
V: TRBV29-1
CDR3: CSVAGTGSRYGYTF
DNA: TGCAGCGTTGCAGGGACAGGTTCGCGCTATGGCTACACCTTC

size: many
D: TRBD2
J: TRBJ2-2
V: TRBV7-6
CDR3: CASSEEPGLAGSGELFF
DNA: TGTGCCAGCAGCGAAGAGCCGGGACTAGCGGGGTCCGGGGAGCTGTTTTTT

size: NA
D: NA
J: TRBJ2-5
V: TRBV30
CDR3: CAWSQGFQETQYF
DNA: TGTGCCTGGAGCCAGGGTTTTCAAGAGACCCAGTACTTC

size: few
D: NA
J: TRBJ2-2
V: TRBV2
CDR3: CASSYGPVTGELFF
DNA: TGTGCCAGCAGTTACGGGCCAGTTACCGGGGAGCTGTTTTTT

size: many
D: TRBD2
J: TRBJ2-5
V: TRBV24-1
CDR3: CATSDQGLAGTQETQYF
DNA: TGTGCCACCAGTGATCAGGGACTAGCGGGAACTCAAGAGACCCAGTACTTC

size: many
D: NA
J: TRBJ1-4
V: TRBV2
CDR3: CASGGVPEKLFF
DNA: TGTGCCAGCGGTGGGGTCCCTGAAAAACTGTTTTTT

size: many
D: NA
J: TRBJ1-2
V: TRBV6-2/TRBV6-3
CDR3: CASSYEATYYGYTF
DNA: TGTGCCAGCAGTTACGAGGCGACATACTATGGCTACACCTTC

size: many
D: NA
J: TRBJ1-1
V: TRBV12-3/TRBV12-4
CDR3: CASSLLGRGGTEAFF
DNA: TGTGCCAGCAGTTTACTGGGCAGGGGTGGCACTGAAGCTTTCTTT

size: NA
D: TRBD1
J: TRBJ1-1
V: TRBV25-1
CDR3: CASRNDRAKNTEAFF
DNA: TGTGCCAGCAGAAACGACAGGGCCAAGAACACTGAAGCTTTCTTT

size: many
D: NA
J: TRBJ2-2
V: TRBV10-2
CDR3: CASSEFSETGELFF
DNA: TGCGCCAGCAGTGAGTTTAGCGAGACCGGGGAGCTGTTTTTT